This T cell receptor (beta chain) comes out of a study of spatial heterogeneity in lung cancer. TCRdb processed the 5' RACE reads anew with MiXCR; each CDR3 protein has one entry. The data hold tens of thousands of distinct CDR3 sequences, with approximately 15% observed a single time. Regarding this clonotype: Its antigen is not known.

Overall study results and limits: Coverage of tumor T cells was estimated at around 7.7% for alpha chains and about 13% for beta chains. Tracking of tumor mutation counts was seen in expanded intratumoral alpha and beta TCR counts.

The time point denotes: sample taken at primary tumor resection. Patients with untreated early-stage non-small cell lung cancer, numbering around 72, were the donors. The CDR3 extends over 14 amino acids. V dropped 0 bases and J dropped 1 base, with 6 bases sitting between them. Germline V gene lookup returns CDR1 SGHRS and CDR2 YFSETQ. This receptor was taken from a female donor with early-stage non-small cell lung cancer. Sequenced here: lung tumor tissue, sampled at surgery. This chain connects TRBV5-1 to TRBJ2-3; perhaps TRBD1 as D (6 bases). CDR3 in DNA: TGCGCCAGCAGCTTGGACAGGGGCACAGATACGCAGTATTTT. It is translated as CASSLDRGTDTQYF.